This T cell receptor (beta chain) is drawn from a study of T cell responses to AZD1222 COVID-19 vaccine. General observations from the study: Donors, mostly white British, included more females; clonal diversity was possibly underestimated. Following two doses of AZD1222, Spike-specific TCR breadth and depth rose.

Per germline, CDR1 GTSNPN and CDR2 SVGIG (reference sequence). After removal of 3 bases from V and 8 bases from J, the junction contained 12 bases not matched to a gene. The CDR3 spans 16 residues. As to this clone: Its antigen is currently unknown.

Assay used: immunoSEQ multiplex PCR; TCRdb lists only in-frame clones, some missing. This table holds about 97,000 clones, about 88% found once. Sequences were derived from peripheral blood, sampled on day 0 of AZD1222 vaccination. The gene calls are TRBV30 and TRBJ1-4; TRBD1 matches 10 bases. This sequence was found in an adult in good health. The CDR3 DNA reads as TGTGCCTGGAGAACATATACCCGGGACAGGGGCGAAAAACTGTTTTTT. Translation: CAWRTYTRDRGEKLFF. Looking up the rest from reference TRBV30 and TRBJ1-4 gives the full variable domain: SQTIHQWPATLVQPVGSPLSLECTVEGTSNPNLYWYRQAAGRGLQLLFYSVGIGQISSEVPQNLSASRPQDRQFILSSKKLLLSDSGFYLCAWRTYTRDRGEKLFFGSGTQLSVL.